This T cell receptor (beta chain) originates from a study of blood T cells in healthy people across ages (dated by TCRdb to the mid-2010s). For context, the study as a whole: In model experiments, template switching captured about one uniquely barcoded TCR beta cDNA molecule for every two T cells. The study measured age-related changes in TCR beta repertoire diversity using deep sequencing normalized with unique cDNA molecular identifiers. Four age groups were formed from the donors: young (average approximately 15 years), middle-aged (approximately 42), aged (over 55) and long-lived (approximately 80). To avoid experimental bias, donors of different ages were randomly spread across the sequencing lanes. For two donors (one aged 18 to 30 and one aged 80 or older), the study analyzed two additional independent replicas of 1 million unique cDNA reads from the same blood draw.

Study-wide findings and limitations: Because profiling used bulk unsorted PBMCs, naive and antigen-experienced compartments could not be compared conclusively. Donor CMV infection status was unknown, potentially confounding age-related changes in expanded clonotypes. Compared with the aged group, the long-lived group had more naive CD4+ T cells, fewer expanded clones and increased TCR diversity, suggesting age selection. Observed TCR beta diversity correlated strongly with the percentage of naive T cells measured by flow cytometry. Estimates of total diversity from one million sequenced T cells were regarded as lower bounds and underestimates. Observed TCR beta diversity per million T cells fell roughly linearly with age, and a significant reduction was already apparent by age around 36.

The roughly 42 donors, aged about 6 to 100 years, were systemically healthy Caucasian individuals from Russia. Each donor gave approximately 9.4 milliliters of peripheral blood, drawn into EDTA-treated Vacutainer tubes. Ficoll-Paque density-gradient centrifugation was used to isolate PBMCs, with at least 7 million per sample. Trizol reagent was used to extract total RNA from the PBMCs, yielding at least 5 micrograms per sample. The percentages of naive CD45RAhigh/CD27high T cells were determined by flow cytometry on a PBMC aliquot from every donor. The CDR3, from cysteine to phenylalanine, totals 15 residues. Left in the record is the CDR3 DNA by itself, 45 bases read in frame from the first base. CDR1 ENHRY and CDR2 SYGVKD are derived from the germline V gene. The junction shows trimming of 6 bases on V and 0 bases on J, plus 13 bases between the germline ends. Library preparation used 5' RACE. TCRdb names Illumina HiSeq 2500 as the instrument used. A second PCR of roughly 7 to 12 cycles was run with a J-beta primer mix and a sample-barcoded 5' primer. A unique molecular identifier was introduced onto each TCR beta cDNA molecule by a template-switch 5' adaptor carrying 12 random nucleotides. Each sample yielded at least 2.5 million CDR3-containing paired-end reads. All of the RNA was converted into first-strand cDNA using the Mint cDNA synthesis kit, with a TRBC-specific oligonucleotide serving as the primer. All cDNA was treated with uracil-DNA glycosylase and then went through a first 18-cycle PCR with the universal primers M1SS and BC2_uni_R. As for how the authors treated the data: For normalization, 1 million high-quality reads, each with a distinct molecular identifier, were randomly selected from each sample. Reads sharing molecular identifiers were discarded rather than binned into consensus sequences. MiTCR, run with a Q25 quality threshold and the strictest error-elimination algorithm, handled CDR3 identification, clonotype clustering and error correction. A nonparametric unseen species model with Euler transformation was used to estimate a lower bound on total TCR beta diversity. TCRdb ran its own pipeline on the public reads, namely fastp trimming at Q25 and MiXCR clone calling, and kept in-frame beta chains. Records with the same CDR3 protein are collapsed into one entry carrying the most frequent genes and DNA. The V and J calls were determined by TCRdb, not by the authors. The table for this sample lists over 600,000 distinct CDR3 sequences; about half of them were counted only once. The ten largest clonotypes hold over 15% of the sample.

This clonotype was counted a single time. Its recognized antigen is unknown. Base qualities are not provided; no much larger clone lies one nucleotide away. One read gives only weak evidence. Sequenced material: blood. The chain is encoded by TRBV10-3 joined to TRBJ2-3; there is no confident call for the D gene. This TCR came from a man older than 75 in good health. The CDR3 region reads CAISATGASTDTQYF. The nucleotide sequence is given as TGTGCCATCAGCGCGACCGGTGCTAGCACAGATACGCAGTATTTT.